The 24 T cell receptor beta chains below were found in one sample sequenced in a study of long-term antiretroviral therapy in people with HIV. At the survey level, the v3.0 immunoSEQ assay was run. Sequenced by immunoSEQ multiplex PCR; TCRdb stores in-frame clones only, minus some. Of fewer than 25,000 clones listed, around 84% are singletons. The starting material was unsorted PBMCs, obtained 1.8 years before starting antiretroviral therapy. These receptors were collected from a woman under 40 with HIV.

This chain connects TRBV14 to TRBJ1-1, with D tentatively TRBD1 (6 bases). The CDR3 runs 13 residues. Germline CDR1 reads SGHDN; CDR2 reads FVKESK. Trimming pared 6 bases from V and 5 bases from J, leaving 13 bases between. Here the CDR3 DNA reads TGTGCCAGCAGGCGCACAGGGTGGACTGAAGCTTTCTTT. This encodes CASRRTGWTEAFF. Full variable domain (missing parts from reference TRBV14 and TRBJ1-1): EAGVTQFPSHSVIEKGQTVTLRCDPISGHDNLYWYRRVMGKEIKFLLHFVKESKQDESGMPNNRFLAERTGGTYSTLKVQPAELEDSGVYFCASRRTGWTEAFFGQGTRLTVV.

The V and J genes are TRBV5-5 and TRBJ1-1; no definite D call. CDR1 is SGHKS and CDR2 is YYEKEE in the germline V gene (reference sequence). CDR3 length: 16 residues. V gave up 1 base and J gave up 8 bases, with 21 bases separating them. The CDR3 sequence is CASSLTKRLGPREAFF. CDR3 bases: TGTGCCAGCAGCTTGACTAAACGATTAGGGCCACGAGAAGCTTTCTTT.

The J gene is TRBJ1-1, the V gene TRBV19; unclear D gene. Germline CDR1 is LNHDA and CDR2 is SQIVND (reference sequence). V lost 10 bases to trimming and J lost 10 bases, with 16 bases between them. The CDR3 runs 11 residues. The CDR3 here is CATTMVGLAFF. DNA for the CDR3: TGTGCCACCACAATGGTAGGGCTAGCTTTCTTT. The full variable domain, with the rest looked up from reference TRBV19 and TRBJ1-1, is DGGITQSPKYLFRKEGQNVTLSCEQNLNHDAMYWYRQDPGQGLRLIYYSQIVNDFQKGDIAEGYSVSREKKESFPLTVTSAQKNPTAFYLCATTMVGLAFFGQGTRLTVV.

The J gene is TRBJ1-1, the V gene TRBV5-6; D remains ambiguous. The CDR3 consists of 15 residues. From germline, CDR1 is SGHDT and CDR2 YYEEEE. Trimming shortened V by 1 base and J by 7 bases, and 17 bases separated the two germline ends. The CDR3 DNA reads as TGTGCCAGCAGCTTGCATTCGATGGGGTTGAGTGAAGCTTTCTTT. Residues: CASSLHSMGLSEAFF.

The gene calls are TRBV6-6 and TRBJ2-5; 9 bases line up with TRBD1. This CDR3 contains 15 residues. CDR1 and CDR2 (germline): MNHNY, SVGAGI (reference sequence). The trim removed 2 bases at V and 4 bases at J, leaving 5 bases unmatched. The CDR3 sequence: CASSYGQGSGETQYF. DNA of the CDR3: TGTGCCAGCAGTTACGGACAGGGGAGTGGAGAGACCCAGTACTTC.

The CDR3 DNA is TGTGCCAGCAGTGAACTAGCGGGGGGACGAGAGACCCAGTACTTC. Protein: CASSELAGGRETQYF. This chain joins TRBV2 and TRBJ2-5; 11 nucleotides match TRBD2. V gave up 2 bases and J gave up 4 bases; unmatched junction bases: 3. This CDR3 spans 15 amino acids. From germline, CDR1 is SNHLY and CDR2 FYNNEI. Using reference TRBV2 and TRBJ2-5 for the parts outside the CDR3, the full variable domain is EPEVTQTPSHQVTQMGQEVILRCVPISNHLYFYWYRQILGQKVEFLVSFYNNEISEKSEIFDDQFSVERPDGSNFTLKIRSTKLEDSAMYFCASSELAGGRETQYFGPGTRLLVL.

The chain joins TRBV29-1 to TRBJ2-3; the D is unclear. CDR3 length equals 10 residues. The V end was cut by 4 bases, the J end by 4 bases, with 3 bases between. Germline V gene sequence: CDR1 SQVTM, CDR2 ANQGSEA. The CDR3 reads CSVGADTQYF. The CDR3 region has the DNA TGCAGCGTTGGAGCAGATACGCAGTATTTT.

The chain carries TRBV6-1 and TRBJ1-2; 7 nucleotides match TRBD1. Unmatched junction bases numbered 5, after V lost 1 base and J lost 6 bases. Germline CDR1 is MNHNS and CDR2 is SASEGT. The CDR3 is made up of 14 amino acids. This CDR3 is CASSEGQGRDGYTF. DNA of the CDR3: TGTGCCAGCAGTGAAGGACAGGGTAGGGATGGCTACACCTTC.

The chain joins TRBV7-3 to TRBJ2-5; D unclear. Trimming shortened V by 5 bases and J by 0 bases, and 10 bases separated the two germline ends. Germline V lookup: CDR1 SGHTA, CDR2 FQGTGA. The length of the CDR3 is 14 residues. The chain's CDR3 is CASSPSGYQETQYF. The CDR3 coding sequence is TGTGCCAGCAGCCCATCCGGGTACCAAGAGACCCAGTACTTC.

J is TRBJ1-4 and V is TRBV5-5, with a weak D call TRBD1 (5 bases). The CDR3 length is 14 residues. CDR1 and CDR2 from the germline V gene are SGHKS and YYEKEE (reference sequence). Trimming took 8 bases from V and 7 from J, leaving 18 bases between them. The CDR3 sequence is CASTEGQGGEKLFF. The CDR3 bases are TGTGCCAGTACCGAAGGGCAGGGAGGTGAAAAACTGTTTTTT.

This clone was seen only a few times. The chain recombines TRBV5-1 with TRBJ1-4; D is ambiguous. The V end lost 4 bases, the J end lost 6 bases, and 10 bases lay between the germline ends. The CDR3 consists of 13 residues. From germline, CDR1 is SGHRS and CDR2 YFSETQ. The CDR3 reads CASSARWDEKLFF. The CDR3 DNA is TGCGCCAGCAGCGCTAGATGGGATGAAAAACTGTTTTTT.

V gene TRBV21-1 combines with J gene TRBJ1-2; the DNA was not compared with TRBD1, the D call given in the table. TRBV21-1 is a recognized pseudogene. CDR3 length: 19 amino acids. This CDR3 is CASSSSPGTGGVVRHTGDF. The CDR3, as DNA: TGTGCCAGCAGCTCCTCCCCCGGGACAGGGGGCGTAGTCCGGCATACAGGGGACTTC.

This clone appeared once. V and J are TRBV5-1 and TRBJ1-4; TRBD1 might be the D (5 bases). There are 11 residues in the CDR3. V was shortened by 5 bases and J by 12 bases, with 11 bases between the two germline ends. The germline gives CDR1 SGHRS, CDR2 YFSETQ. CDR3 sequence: CASREETELFF. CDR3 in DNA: TGCGCCAGCAGGGAGGAGACAGAACTGTTTTTT.

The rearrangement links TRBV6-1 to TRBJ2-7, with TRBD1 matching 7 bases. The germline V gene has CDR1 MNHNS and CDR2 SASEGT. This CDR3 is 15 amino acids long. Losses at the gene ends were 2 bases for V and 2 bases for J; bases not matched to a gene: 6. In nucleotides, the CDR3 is TGTGCCAGCAGTGAACCGGGACAGCCGACCTACGAGCAGTACGTC. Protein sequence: CASSEPGQPTYEQYV.

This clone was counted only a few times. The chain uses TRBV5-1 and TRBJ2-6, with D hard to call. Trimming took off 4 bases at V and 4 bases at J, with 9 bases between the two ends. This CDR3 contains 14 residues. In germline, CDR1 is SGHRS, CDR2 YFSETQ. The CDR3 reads CASSTLWGANVLTF. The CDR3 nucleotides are TGCGCCAGCAGCACACTATGGGGGGCCAACGTCCTGACTTTC.

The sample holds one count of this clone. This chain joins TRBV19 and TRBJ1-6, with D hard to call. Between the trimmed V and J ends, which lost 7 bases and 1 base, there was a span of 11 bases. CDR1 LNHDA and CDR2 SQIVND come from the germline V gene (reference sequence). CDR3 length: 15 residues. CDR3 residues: CASTSVLSYNSPLHF. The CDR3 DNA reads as TGTGCCAGTACCAGTGTCCTGTCCTATAATTCACCCCTCCACTTT.

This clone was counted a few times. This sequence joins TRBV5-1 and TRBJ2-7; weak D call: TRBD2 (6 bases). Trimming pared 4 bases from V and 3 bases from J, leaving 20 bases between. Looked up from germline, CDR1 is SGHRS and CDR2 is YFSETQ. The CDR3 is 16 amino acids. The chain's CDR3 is CASSPSAGQGRYEQYF. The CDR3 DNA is TGCGCCAGCAGCCCCAGCGCGGGGCAGGGACGCTACGAGCAGTACTTC.

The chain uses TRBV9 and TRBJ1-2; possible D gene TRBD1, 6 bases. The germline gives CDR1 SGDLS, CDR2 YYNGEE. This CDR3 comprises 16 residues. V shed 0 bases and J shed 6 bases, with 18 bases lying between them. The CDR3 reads CASSVDPGQNGDGYTF. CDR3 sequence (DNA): TGTGCCAGCAGCGTAGATCCGGGACAAAACGGGGATGGCTACACCTTC.

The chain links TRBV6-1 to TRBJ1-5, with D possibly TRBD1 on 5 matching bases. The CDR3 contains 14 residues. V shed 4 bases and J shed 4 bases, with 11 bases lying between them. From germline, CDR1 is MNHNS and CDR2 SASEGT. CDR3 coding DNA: TGTGCCAGCAGTGGAAGAACAGGTAATCAGCCCCAGCATTTT. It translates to CASSGRTGNQPQHF.

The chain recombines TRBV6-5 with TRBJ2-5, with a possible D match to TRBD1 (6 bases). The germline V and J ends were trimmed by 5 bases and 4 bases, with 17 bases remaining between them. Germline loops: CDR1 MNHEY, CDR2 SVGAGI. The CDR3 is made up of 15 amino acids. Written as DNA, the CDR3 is TGTGCCAGCAGTCATGTTACAGGGTTGGTAGAGACCCAGTACTTC. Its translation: CASSHVTGLVETQYF.

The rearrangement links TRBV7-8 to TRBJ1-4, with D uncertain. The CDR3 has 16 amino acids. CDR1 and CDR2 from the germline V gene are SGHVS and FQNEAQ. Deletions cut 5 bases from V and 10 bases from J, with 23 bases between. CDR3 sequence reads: CASSGRAGWKRSKLFF. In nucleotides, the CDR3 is TGTGCCAGCAGCGGGAGGGCGGGCTGGAAAAGATCAAAACTGTTTTTT.

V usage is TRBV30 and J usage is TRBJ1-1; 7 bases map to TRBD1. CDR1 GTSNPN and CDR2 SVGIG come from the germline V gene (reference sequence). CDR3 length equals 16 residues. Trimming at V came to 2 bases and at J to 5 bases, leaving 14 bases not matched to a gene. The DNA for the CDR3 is TGTGCCTGGAGTAAACGCGGCCGACAGGGCAGAACTGAAGCTTTCTTT. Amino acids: CAWSKRGRQGRTEAFF.

The CDR3 sequence: CASSLRDMKAFF. In DNA, the CDR3 is TGTGCCAGCAGCTTAAGGGACATGAAAGCTTTCTTT. The chain is built from TRBV5-6 and TRBJ1-1, with D tentatively TRBD1 (6 bases). Looked up from germline, CDR1 is SGHDT and CDR2 is YYEEEE. V was cut by 2 bases and J by 9 bases, with 11 bases left in between. The CDR3 consists of 12 residues. The full variable domain, its missing parts supplied by reference TRBV5-6 and TRBJ1-1, is DAGVTQSPTHLIKTRGQQVTLRCSPKSGHDTVSWYQQALGQGPQFIFQYYEEEERQRGNFPDRFSGHQFPNYSSELNVNALLLGDSALYLCASSLRDMKAFFGQGTRLTVV.

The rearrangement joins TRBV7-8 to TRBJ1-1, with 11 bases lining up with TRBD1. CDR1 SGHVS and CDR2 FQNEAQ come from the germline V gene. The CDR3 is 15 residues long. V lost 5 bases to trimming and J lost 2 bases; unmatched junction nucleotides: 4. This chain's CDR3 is CASSPRTGGNTEAFF. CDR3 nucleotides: TGTGCCAGCAGCCCCAGGACAGGGGGCAACACTGAAGCTTTCTTT.